The present entry profiles one T cell receptor (beta chain) with its context. What it recognizes is unknown. TCRdb reanalyzed the 5' RACE reads and collapses them to one entry per CDR3 protein, without DNA. This table holds about 460,000 distinct CDR3 sequences. This sample was taken from a study of T cells expressing NK-cell markers. Across the study: Investigators obtained TCR beta repertoires from sorted CD3+CD56+NKG2C+, CD3+CD56+NKG2C- and CD3+CD56-NKG2C+ T cells. Of eight sequenced donors, seven were HCMV-seropositive and one HCMV-seronegative. Study conclusions and caveats: Dominant NKG2C+ clonotypes accounted for about 1.0-8% of CD8+ T cells in about six donors.

The sequencing input was blood T cells: a sorted CD56 or NKG2C T cell subset, CD4+ or CD8+ T cells, or bulk PBMC T cells (not recorded which). This clonotype was sampled from a woman between 50 and 59 years old in good health.

The chain's CDR3 is CSASRTSSGTQYF. This chain links TRBV20-1 with TRBJ2-3. The germline CDR1 and CDR2 sequences are DFQATT and SNEGSKA (reference sequence). This CDR3 is 13 amino acids long.